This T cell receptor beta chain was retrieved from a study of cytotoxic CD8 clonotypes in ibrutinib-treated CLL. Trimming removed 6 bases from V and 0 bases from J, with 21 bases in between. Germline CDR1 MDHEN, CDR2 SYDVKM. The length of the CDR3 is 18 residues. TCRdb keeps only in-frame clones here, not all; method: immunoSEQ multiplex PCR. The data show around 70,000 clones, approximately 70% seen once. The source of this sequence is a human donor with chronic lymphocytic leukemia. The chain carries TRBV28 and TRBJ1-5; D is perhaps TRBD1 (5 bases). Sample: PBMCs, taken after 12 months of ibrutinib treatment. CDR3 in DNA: TGTGCCAGCAGGCCCCCCGGGGGACTAGGAAGTAGCAATCAGCCCCAGCATTTT. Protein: CASRPPGGLGSSNQPQHF.